In this sample, the clone carrying this T cell receptor (beta chain) turned up many times. The data belong to a study of T-cell reconstitution after alpha-beta-depleted transplantation in children. Unique molecular identifiers were used in preparing the TCRbeta library. TCRdb ran MiXCR on the PCR reads and lists one entry per CDR3 protein. This table has around 600,000 distinct CDR3 sequences, about 10% appearing once. Per the germline V gene, CDR1 is GTSNPN and CDR2 is SVGIG (reference sequence). The CDR3 has 13 residues. Trimming removed 1 base at V and 11 bases at J, with 12 bases between. This material consisted of PBMCs from the stem cell graft donor, taken from the stem cell graft. This TCR derives from a human donor who donated a stem cell graft to a child with acute myeloid leukemia. The chain carries TRBV30 and TRBJ2-6; D remains ambiguous. The CDR3 DNA reads as TGTGCCTGGAGTGGTGTTAGTCGCGACGTCCTGACTTTC. Protein product: CAWSGVSRDVLTF.